A selection of T cell receptor beta chains follows, all from one sample in a study of cytomegalovirus exposure and HLA in healthy donors. Generated by immunoSEQ multiplex PCR, the TCRdb table keeps only in-frame clones and is missing some. In the table there are 140,000 to 150,000 clones, about 80% of which are singletons. Sequenced: PBMCs. All receptors come from a woman aged 18-29 years in good health and CMV-seropositive. The CDR3 runs from the conserved cysteine through the conserved F or W. A D gene is named only where the DNA matches it firmly. Clone size, where shown, is once, few, many, or a class for clones that have expanded.

D gene	clone size	J gene	V gene	CDR3 protein
-	-	TRBJ1-2	TRBV19	CASSIGANYGYTF
TRBD1	-	TRBJ1-2	TRBV30	CAWTWTGGYTF
-	-	TRBJ2-1	TRBV5-1	CASSRDRLAGFNEQFF
-	-	TRBJ1-6	TRBV7-9	CASTLEGTNSPLHF
TRBD1	few	TRBJ1-2	TRBV25-1	CASSDPGRDRAYGYTF
TRBD2	-	TRBJ2-1	TRBV10-3	CAISERGGRYNEQFF
TRBD1	-	TRBJ2-2	TRBV2	CASRFTGDAGELFF
TRBD1	-	TRBJ2-7	TRBV6-5	CASSYSPGQYEQYF
TRBD1	-	TRBJ2-3	TRBV6-1	CASSEVGGRGFVGTDTQYF
-	once	TRBJ1-2	TRBV25-1	CASSEWAANYGYTF
TRBD1	-	TRBJ1-1	TRBV6-4	CASSDKGQGIGNTEAFF
-	-	TRBJ2-3	TRBV5-1	CASSLGGGAADTQYF
-	-	TRBJ1-5	TRBV6-5	CASTAEGYQPQHF
TRBD1	-	TRBJ1-2	TRBV6-6	CASSQGQGVSGYTF
-	-	TRBJ2-1	TRBV7-8	CASSFGTRLRNEQFF
-	-	TRBJ2-5	TRBV7-2	CASSPEVETQYF
-	-	TRBJ1-1	TRBV27	CASSALSGGAFF
-	-	TRBJ1-4	TRBV6-1	CASSEARPGFDYEKLFF
TRBD1	-	TRBJ2-7	TRBV30	CAWGTGLDYEQYF
TRBD2	-	TRBJ2-3	TRBV13	CASSLVGTSGVPDTQYF
TRBD1	-	TRBJ2-7	TRBV6-5	CASLSDRGVREQYF
TRBD1	once	TRBJ1-2	TRBV2	CASSSDRGRHGYTF
-	-	TRBJ1-1	TRBV11-1	CASTFGGKTGTEAFF
-	-	TRBJ1-3	TRBV6-1	CASSASSAGLKNTIYF
-	once	TRBJ2-5	TRBV25-1	CASSKGGQETQYF
-	few	TRBJ1-2	TRBV21-1	CASTQGGGGGVGYGYTF
-	-	TRBJ1-5	TRBV19	CASSISGLSNQPQHF
-	few	TRBJ1-4	TRBV15	CATSGGHENEKLFF
-	-	TRBJ2-5	TRBV11-2	CASSLVRGTRYQETQYF
-	-	TRBJ2-2	TRBV7-2	CASRDKNTGELFF
-	-	TRBJ1-1	TRBV12-5	CASGLVSQAKHYAEAFF
TRBD1	-	TRBJ1-1	TRBV6-1	CASTQRQGREAFF
-	few	TRBJ1-1	TRBV7-2	CASSLHSMDTEAFF
TRBD2	-	TRBJ2-1	TRBV29-1	CSVLSGGVSGTNEQFF
-	-	TRBJ2-7	TRBV7-8	CASSTHRARDEQYF
-	-	TRBJ2-3	TRBV6-4	CASSDSAGSTDTQYF
TRBD1	-	TRBJ2-3	TRBV29-1	CSVGQGADTDTQYF
TRBD2	-	TRBJ2-3	TRBV5-1	CASSLAGGRGDTQYF